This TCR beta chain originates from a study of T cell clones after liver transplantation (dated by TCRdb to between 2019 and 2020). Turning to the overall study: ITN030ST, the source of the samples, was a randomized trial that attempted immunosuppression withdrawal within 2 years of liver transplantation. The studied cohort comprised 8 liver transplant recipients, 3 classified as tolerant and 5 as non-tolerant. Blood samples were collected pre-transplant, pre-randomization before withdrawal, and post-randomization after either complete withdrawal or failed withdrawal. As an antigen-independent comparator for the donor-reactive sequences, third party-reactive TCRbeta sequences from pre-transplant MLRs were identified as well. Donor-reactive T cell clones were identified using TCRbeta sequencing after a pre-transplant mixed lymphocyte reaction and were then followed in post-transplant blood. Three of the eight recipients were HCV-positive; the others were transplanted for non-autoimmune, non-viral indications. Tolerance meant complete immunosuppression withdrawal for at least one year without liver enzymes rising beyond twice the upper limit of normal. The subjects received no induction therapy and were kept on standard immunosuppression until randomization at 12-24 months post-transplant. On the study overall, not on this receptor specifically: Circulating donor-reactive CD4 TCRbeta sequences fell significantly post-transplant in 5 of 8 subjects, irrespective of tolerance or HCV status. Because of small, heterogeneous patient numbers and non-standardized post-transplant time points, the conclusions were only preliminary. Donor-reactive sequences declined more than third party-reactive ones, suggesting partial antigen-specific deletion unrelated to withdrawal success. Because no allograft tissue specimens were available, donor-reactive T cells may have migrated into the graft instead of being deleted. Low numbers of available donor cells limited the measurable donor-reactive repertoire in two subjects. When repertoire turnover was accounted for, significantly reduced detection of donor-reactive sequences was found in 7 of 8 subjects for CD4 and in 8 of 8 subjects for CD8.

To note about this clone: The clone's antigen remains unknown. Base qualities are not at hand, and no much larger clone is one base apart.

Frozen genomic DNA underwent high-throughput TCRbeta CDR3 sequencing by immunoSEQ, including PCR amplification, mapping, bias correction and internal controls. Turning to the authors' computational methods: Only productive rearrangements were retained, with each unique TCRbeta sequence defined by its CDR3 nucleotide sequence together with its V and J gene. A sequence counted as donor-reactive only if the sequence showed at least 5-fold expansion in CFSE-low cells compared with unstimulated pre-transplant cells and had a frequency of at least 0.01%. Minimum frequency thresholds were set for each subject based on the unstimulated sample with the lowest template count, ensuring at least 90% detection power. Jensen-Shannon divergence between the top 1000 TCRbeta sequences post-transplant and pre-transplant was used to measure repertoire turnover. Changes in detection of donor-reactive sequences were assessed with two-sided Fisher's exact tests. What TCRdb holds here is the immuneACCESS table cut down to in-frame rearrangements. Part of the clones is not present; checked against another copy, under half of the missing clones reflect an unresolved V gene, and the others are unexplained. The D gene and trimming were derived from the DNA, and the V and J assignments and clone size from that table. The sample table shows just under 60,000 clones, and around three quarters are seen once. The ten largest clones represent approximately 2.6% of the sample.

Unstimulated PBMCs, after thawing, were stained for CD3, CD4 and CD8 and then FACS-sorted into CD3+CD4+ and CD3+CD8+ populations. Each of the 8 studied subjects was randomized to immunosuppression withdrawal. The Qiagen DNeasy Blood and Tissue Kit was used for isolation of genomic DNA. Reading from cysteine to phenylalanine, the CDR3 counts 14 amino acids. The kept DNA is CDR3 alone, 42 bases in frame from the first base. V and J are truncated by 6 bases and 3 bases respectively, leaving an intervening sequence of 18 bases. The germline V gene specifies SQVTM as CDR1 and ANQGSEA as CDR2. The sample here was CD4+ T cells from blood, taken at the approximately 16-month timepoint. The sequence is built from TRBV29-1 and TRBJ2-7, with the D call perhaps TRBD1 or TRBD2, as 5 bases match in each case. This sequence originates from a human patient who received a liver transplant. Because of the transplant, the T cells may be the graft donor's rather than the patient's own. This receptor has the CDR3 CSVGTVLGGYEQYF. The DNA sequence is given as TGCAGCGTGGGGACGGTTTTAGGAGGCTACGAGCAGTACTTC.